This passage covers 30 T cell receptor beta chains from one sample sequenced in a study of shared clonotypes between healthy human individuals (dated by TCRdb to between 2020 and 2021). Library preparation was by the immunoSEQ multiplex PCR assay. TCRdb's version of the immuneACCESS table is confined to in-frame rearrangements and falls short of the full clone set. An unresolved V gene accounts for under half of the shortfall where checked; the remainder is of unknown origin. A total of roughly 1,500,000 clones appear in this sample, about 98.5% of them only once. Around 0.33% of the sample comes from the top ten. The sample comprised naive CD4+ T cells sorted from blood. Read against the paper, the sample's cell subset or site label means: CD45RA+ positively selected. Every receptor here comes from a man aged 30-40 years in good health.

The chain links TRBV21-1 to TRBJ2-3; the D call in the table, TRBD2, was not verified against the DNA. TRBV21-1 is marked as a pseudogene. The CDR3 spans 16 residues. DNA for the CDR3: TGTGCCACGTGCACCCCACTAGCGGAGAGCACAGATACGCAGTATTTT. This gives the protein CATCTPLAESTDTQYF.

The V call is TRBV27, the J call TRBJ2-2; D possibly uses TRBD1 or TRBD2 (5 bases each). CDR1 and CDR2 (germline): MNHEY, SMNVEV (reference sequence). Trimming cost V 5 bases and J 7 bases, with 17 bases left between them. The CDR3 covers 15 residues. The CDR3 bases are TGTGCCAGCAGTCCCCGGACTCCCCAGGGCGGGGAGCTGTTTTTT. Encoded protein: CASSPRTPQGGELFF.

This clone was detected only once. The chain uses TRBV20-1 and TRBJ2-7; no firm D call. The CDR3 spans 10 residues. Trimming pared 3 bases from V and 7 bases from J, leaving 7 bases between. Per the germline V gene, CDR1 is DFQATT and CDR2 is SNEGSKA (reference sequence). CDR3 sequence reads: CSASKLEQYF. CDR3 nucleotides: TGCAGTGCTAGCAAACTTGAGCAGTACTTC.

The chain combines TRBV27 with TRBJ2-1; TRBD2 might be the D (6 bases). Trimming took off 5 bases at V and 0 bases at J, with 17 bases between the two ends. Germline V gives CDR1 MNHEY, CDR2 SMNVEV (reference sequence). The CDR3 sequence is 17 residues long. The CDR3 here is CASSGGGGVHSYNEQFF. For the CDR3, the DNA is TGTGCCAGCAGTGGGGGAGGAGGGGTCCACTCCTACAATGAGCAGTTCTTC.

The V gene is TRBV5-4, the J gene TRBJ1-1; D unresolved. The germline CDR1 and CDR2 sequences are SGHNT and YYREEE (reference sequence). V was shortened by 0 bases and J by 5 bases, with 11 bases between the two germline ends. CDR3 length: 14 amino acids. The CDR3 sequence: CASSLVGLETEAFF. CDR3 DNA: TGTGCCAGCAGCTTGGTGGGGTTGGAGACTGAAGCTTTCTTT.

V gene TRBV4-2 combines with J gene TRBJ2-3, with D perhaps being TRBD1 or TRBD2 (5 bases each). This CDR3 region has 17 residues. Germline V lookup: CDR1 LGHNA, CDR2 YNFKEQ. V was cut by 4 bases and J by 0 bases, with 17 bases left in between. CDR3 DNA: TGTGCCAGCAGCCCAGTCAACGGGGCGGAGAGCACAGATACGCAGTATTTT. Encoded protein: CASSPVNGAESTDTQYF.

The chain recombines TRBV5-4 with TRBJ2-3, with a tentative D call TRBD1 (5 bases). Germline V gene sequence: CDR1 SGHNT, CDR2 YYREEE (reference sequence). The CDR3 spans 16 residues. V was cut by 4 bases and J by 1 base, with 16 bases left in between. CDR3 loop: CASSRDSRSGTDTQYF. The CDR3 nucleotides are TGTGCCAGCAGCCGAGACAGCCGGAGTGGCACAGATACGCAGTATTTT.

This clone was found once. The chain joins TRBV19 to TRBJ1-5; TRBD1 is a possible D gene (5 bases). V lost 4 bases and J 0 bases, leaving 16 bases between the germline ends. The CDR3 covers 17 residues. Germline CDR1 reads LNHDA; CDR2 reads SQIVND (reference sequence). The CDR3 is CASSRAFGGVSNQPQHF. The CDR3 region has the DNA TGTGCCAGTAGTAGGGCCTTCGGAGGGGTTAGCAATCAGCCCCAGCATTTT.

The chain employs TRBV4-2 and TRBJ2-1; the D gene is possibly TRBD2 (7 bases). V was trimmed by 1 base and J by 9 bases, leaving 28 bases between them. This CDR3 is 19 amino acids long. Germline-derived CDR1 and CDR2 are LGHNA and YNFKEQ. The CDR3 region is CASSQVGRGGLPVLSEQFF. The CDR3 nucleotides read TGTGCCAGCAGCCAAGTAGGTAGGGGGGGACTCCCTGTTCTCAGTGAGCAGTTCTTC.

The chain carries TRBV30 and TRBJ1-2, with 7 bases fitting TRBD1. CDR1 is GTSNPN and CDR2 is SVGIG in the germline V gene (reference sequence). This CDR3 has 14 residues. V lost 1 base, J lost 4 bases, and 6 bases stayed unmatched. In DNA, the CDR3 is TGTGCCTGGAGTGGTTTAACAGGGGCCTATGGCTACACCTTC. This translates into CAWSGLTGAYGYTF.

This chain uses TRBV27 with TRBJ2-3, with TRBD2 matching over 8 bases. Germline values: CDR1 MNHEY, CDR2 SMNVEV (reference sequence). This CDR3 spans 15 amino acids. The V gene end was trimmed by 2 bases and the J gene end by 6 bases; junction bases not matched to a gene: 7. The CDR3 bases are TGTGCCAGCAGTTTACTTCCCTCGGGGGGGGATACGCAGTATTTT. This encodes CASSLLPSGGDTQYF.

The V and J genes are TRBV5-4 and TRBJ2-1; possibly TRBD2 for D (5 bases). This CDR3 contains 16 residues. V gave up 4 bases and J gave up 0 bases, with 14 bases separating them. Germline V gene lookup returns CDR1 SGHNT and CDR2 YYREEE (reference sequence). The CDR3 DNA is TGTGCCAGCAGCCCCCGGCGGGCGAGCTCCTACAATGAGCAGTTCTTC. It yields the protein CASSPRRASSYNEQFF.

The rearrangement links TRBV29-1 to TRBJ2-7; perhaps TRBD2 as D (6 bases). The V and J ends lost 4 bases and 0 bases respectively, with 13 bases between them. CDR3 size: 14 residues. CDR1 and CDR2 from the germline V gene are SQVTM and ANQGSEA. The CDR3: CSVAVSSDSYEQYF. As DNA, the CDR3 is TGCAGCGTTGCTGTGTCTAGCGACTCCTACGAGCAGTACTTC.

This sequence joins TRBV6-5 and TRBJ2-2; tentative D call: TRBD1 (5 bases). Germline loops: CDR1 MNHEY, CDR2 SVGAGI. With 6 bases removed from V and 1 base from J, the gap between germline ends came to 9 bases. This CDR3 spans 14 amino acids. In DNA, the CDR3 is TGTGCCAGCAGCGCACAGGTGAACACCGGGGAGCTGTTTTTT. Translation gives CASSAQVNTGELFF.

The chain joins TRBV15 to TRBJ2-3; 9 nucleotides agree with TRBD2. V lost 0 bases to trimming and J lost 1 base; unmatched junction nucleotides: 11. Germline CDR1 and CDR2: LNHNV and YYDKDF (reference sequence). CDR3 length: 19 amino acids. The CDR3 coding sequence is TGTGCCACCAGCAGAGATTGGGGCGGGAGGGCCGTGGGCACAGATACGCAGTATTTT. Its protein is CATSRDWGGRAVGTDTQYF.

This clone was seen only once. This chain connects TRBV18 to TRBJ2-2; TRBD2 agrees at 13 bases. The CDR3 runs to 16 residues. The germline gives CDR1 KGHSH, CDR2 LQKENI. V lost 7 bases and J lost 6; bases outside the gene matches: 8. The CDR3 protein is CASFLGLAGDSGELFF. For the CDR3, the DNA is TGTGCCAGCTTTCTCGGACTAGCGGGAGATTCCGGGGAGCTGTTTTTT.

The J gene is TRBJ2-3, the V gene TRBV30; the D call may be TRBD1 or TRBD2 (5 bases each). The CDR3 spans 15 residues. The germline V and J ends were trimmed by 1 base and 3 bases, with 14 bases remaining between them. Germline values: CDR1 GTSNPN, CDR2 SVGIG (reference sequence). CDR3 in amino acids: CAWSEGTRATDTQYF. The CDR3 nucleotides read TGTGCCTGGAGTGAAGGGACCAGAGCTACAGATACGCAGTATTTT.

The chain has TRBV30 and TRBJ1-2, with D unclear. V shed 3 bases and J shed 6 bases, with 14 bases lying between them. Germline CDR1 is GTSNPN and CDR2 is SVGIG (reference sequence). This CDR3 has 13 amino acids. The CDR3 sequence: CAWRPGMDHGYTF. The CDR3 DNA is TGTGCCTGGAGGCCGGGGATGGATCATGGCTACACCTTC.

This clone has a single count. The J gene is TRBJ1-5, the V gene TRBV4-3, with a weak D call TRBD1 (6 bases). The CDR3 has 15 amino acids. From germline, CDR1 is LGHNA and CDR2 YSLEER. V lost 1 base to trimming and J lost 5 bases, with 12 bases between them. CDR3 DNA sequence: TGCGCCAGCAGCCAAGGCGTCAGGGGTTATCAGCCCCAGCATTTT. It is translated as CASSQGVRGYQPQHF.

This rearrangement joins TRBV10-3 to TRBJ2-5, with 7 bases identical to TRBD2. J lost 5 bases, V lost 10 bases, and 10 bases had no gene match. CDR3 length equals 13 residues. The V gene's germline CDR1 is ENHRY and CDR2 SYGVKD. The CDR3 here is CASQSGTGETQYF. The DNA of the CDR3 is TGTGCCAGTCAGAGCGGGACGGGGGAGACCCAGTACTTC.

This sequence joins TRBV6-6 and TRBJ2-1; maybe TRBD1 (6 bases). The CDR3 loop spans 16 amino acids. In germline, CDR1 is MNHNY, CDR2 SVGAGI (reference sequence). Trimming left V 6 bases short and J 5 bases short, with 20 bases between. This CDR3 is CASRQGRQAAHNEQFF. The CDR3 DNA is TGTGCCAGCAGACAGGGTAGGCAAGCGGCCCACAATGAGCAGTTCTTC.

The gene calls are TRBV27 and TRBJ2-7; D is unresolved. CDR1 and CDR2 (germline): MNHEY, SMNVEV (reference sequence). The CDR3 loop spans 15 amino acids. The V end was cut by 3 bases, the J end by 1 base, with 13 bases between. Here the CDR3 reads CASSFEWRRSYEQYF. CDR3 coding DNA: TGTGCCAGCAGTTTCGAGTGGAGAAGGTCCTACGAGCAGTACTTC.

This clone was recorded only once. The chain carries TRBV18 and TRBJ2-7, with D unclear. Per germline, CDR1 KGHSH and CDR2 LQKENI. With 3 bases removed from V and 5 bases from J, the gap between germline ends came to 8 bases. The CDR3 has 12 residues. Here the CDR3 DNA reads TGTGCCAGCTCACCGAGGCTCAACGAGCAGTACTTC. Amino acids: CASSPRLNEQYF.

The CDR3 is CASSYDWGTARLAPPELYNEQFF. In DNA form, the CDR3 reads TGTGCCAGCAGCTACGACTGGGGAACTGCTAGACTAGCGCCACCGGAGCTCTACAATGAGCAGTTCTTC. The rearrangement links TRBV28 to TRBJ2-1, with 8 positions matching TRBD2. CDR3 length: 23 amino acids. Trimming at V came to 6 bases and at J to 3 bases, leaving 31 bases not matched to a gene. Per germline, CDR1 MDHEN and CDR2 SYDVKM. The full variable domain, its missing parts supplied by reference TRBV28 and TRBJ2-1, is DVKVTQSSRYLVKRTGEKVFLECVQDMDHENMFWYRQDPGLGLRLIYFSYDVKMKEKGDIPEGYSVSREKKERFSLILESASTNQTSMYLCASSYDWGTARLAPPELYNEQFFGPGTRLTVL.

The rearrangement joins TRBV18 to TRBJ2-6; 16 bases are a match to TRBD2. V shed 5 bases, J shed 2 bases, and the junction held 9 bases outside the gene matches. The CDR3 loop spans 20 amino acids. Germline assignment: CDR1 KGHSH and CDR2 LQKENI. The CDR3 reads CASSSSGTSGRAAGANVLTF. CDR3 bases: TGTGCCAGCTCATCCTCCGGGACTAGCGGGAGGGCCGCTGGGGCCAACGTCCTGACTTTC. Together with reference TRBV18 and TRBJ2-6, the CDR3 gives the full variable domain: NAGVMQNPRHLVRRRGQEARLRCSPMKGHSHVYWYRQLPEEGLKFMVYLQKENIIDESGMPKERFSAEFPKEGPSILRIQQVVRGDSAAYFCASSSSGTSGRAAGANVLTFGAGSRLTVL.

The V and J genes are TRBV6-6 and TRBJ2-2, with a possible D match to TRBD2 (6 bases). Germline V gene sequence: CDR1 MNHNY, CDR2 SVGAGI (reference sequence). The CDR3 spans 14 residues. Trimming stripped 7 bases from V and 4 bases from J, with 13 bases between. CDR3 sequence reads: CASTERGTTGELFF. The CDR3 DNA follows: TGTGCCAGCACCGAACGGGGGACCACCGGGGAGCTGTTTTTT.

A single count supports this clone. This chain connects TRBV28 to TRBJ2-2, with a tentative D call TRBD2 (5 bases). The V gene lost 3 bases and the J gene lost 4 bases, with 12 bases spanning the gap. This CDR3 is built from 15 residues. Germline lookup yields CDR1 MDHEN and CDR2 SYDVKM. This chain's CDR3 is CASSFIRGLTGELFF. The CDR3 bases are TGTGCCAGCAGTTTTATCCGGGGTCTCACCGGGGAGCTGTTTTTT.

CDR3 in DNA: TGTGCCAGCAGTTTATCTGGTTTCTACAATGAGCAGTTCTTC. Translation: CASSLSGFYNEQFF. This chain joins TRBV5-4 and TRBJ2-1; no firm D call. CDR1 and CDR2 from the germline V gene are SGHNT and YYREEE (reference sequence). The CDR3 runs to 14 residues. V lost 5 bases and J lost 3, with 12 bases in between.

CDR3 protein: CASSPLQHSGANVLTF. CDR3 coding DNA: TGTGCCAGCAGCCCGCTACAGCACTCTGGGGCCAACGTCCTGACTTTC. J is TRBJ2-6 and V is TRBV5-5; D not resolved. V was pared by 4 bases and J by 0 bases, with 11 bases between. Germline lookup yields CDR1 SGHKS and CDR2 YYEKEE (reference sequence). There are 16 residues in the CDR3.

The chain is built from TRBV27 and TRBJ2-5, with D perhaps given as TRBD1 or TRBD2 (5 bases each). This CDR3 has 14 amino acids. Germline V gene sequence: CDR1 MNHEY, CDR2 SMNVEV (reference sequence). Deletions cut 5 bases from V and 7 bases from J, with 17 bases between. In DNA, the CDR3 is TGTGCCAGCAGTGGATCCGGGGCCCTCGGGACCCAGTACTTC. Protein product: CASSGSGALGTQYF.